Below, 11 T cell receptor beta chains from the same sample are listed, as sequenced in a study of shared clonotypes between healthy human individuals. Generated by immunoSEQ multiplex PCR, the TCRdb table keeps only in-frame clones and is missing some. The data contain under 1,100,000 clones, approximately 70% of them singletons. The source material was memory CD4+ T cells sorted from blood. The subset here: CD45RA-negative fraction. The source is a man aged 18 to 35 in good health.

This clone came up a few times. This chain links TRBV9 with TRBJ1-1; possibly TRBD1 for D (6 bases). The CDR3 length is 14 residues. Per germline, CDR1 SGDLS and CDR2 YYNGEE. The V gene lost 2 bases and the J gene lost 0 bases, with 8 bases spanning the gap. The CDR3 reads CASSVGHMNTEAFF. The CDR3 bases are TGTGCCAGCAGCGTGGGACACATGAACACTGAAGCTTTCTTT.

The chain has TRBV4-1 and TRBJ2-7; no reliable D call. Between the trimmed V and J ends, which lost 4 bases and 0 bases, there was a span of 16 bases. This CDR3 region has 16 residues. Per the germline V gene, CDR1 is MGHRA and CDR2 is YSYEKL. CDR3 sequence: CASSPKTRDPSYEQYF. Here the CDR3 DNA reads TGCGCCAGCAGCCCAAAAACCCGAGATCCCTCCTACGAGCAGTACTTC.

This clone was counted ten times or more. The chain couples TRBV11-2 to TRBJ2-1; D unresolved. CDR1 SGHAT and CDR2 FQNNGV come from the germline V gene. The ends were cut back, 1 base at V and 5 bases at J, with 9 bases in the middle. This CDR3 has 14 amino acids. The chain's CDR3 is CASSLGIFNNEQFF. Here the CDR3 DNA reads TGTGCCAGCAGCTTAGGGATCTTTAACAATGAGCAGTTCTTC.

This clone was found a few times. The V gene is TRBV6-6, the J gene TRBJ2-7; TRBD2 might be the D (6 bases). This CDR3 is built from 14 residues. V lost 8 bases and J 2 bases, leaving 16 bases between the germline ends. Germline loops: CDR1 MNHNY, CDR2 SVGAGI (reference sequence). This CDR3 is CASRMGDSAYEQYF. CDR3 sequence (DNA): TGTGCCAGCCGGATGGGGGACTCCGCCTACGAGCAGTACTTC.

This clone appeared a few times. This chain connects TRBV2 to TRBJ2-5; a possible D gene is TRBD1 (6 bases). The V and J ends lost 5 bases and 5 bases respectively, with 15 bases between them. Germline V gene lookup returns CDR1 SNHLY and CDR2 FYNNEI. This CDR3 comprises 14 residues. The chain's CDR3 is CASSNTGLSETQYF. Here the CDR3 DNA reads TGTGCCAGCAGTAATACAGGGCTGAGTGAGACCCAGTACTTC.

The CDR3: CASSVLAGTYEQYF. CDR3 coding DNA: TGTGCCAGCAGTGTATTAGCGGGGACCTACGAGCAGTACTTC. This chain uses TRBV27 with TRBJ2-7; 8 nucleotides match TRBD2. The trim removed 5 bases at V and 2 bases at J, leaving 5 bases unmatched. CDR1 MNHEY and CDR2 SMNVEV come from the germline V gene (reference sequence). CDR3 size: 14 residues.

V gene TRBV7-2 combines with J gene TRBJ2-6; weak D call: TRBD1 (5 bases). The V end was cut by 7 bases, the J end by 1 base, with 11 bases between. Germline CDR1 reads SGHTA; CDR2 reads FQGNSA. The CDR3 is 15 amino acids. CDR3 amino acids: CASTPSGSGANVLTF. CDR3 DNA sequence: TGTGCCAGCACCCCCTCAGGGTCTGGGGCCAACGTCCTGACTTTC. The whole variable domain, remainder taken from reference TRBV7-2 and TRBJ2-6, is GAGVSQSPSNKVTEKGKDVELRCDPISGHTALYWYRQSLGQGLEFLIYFQGNSAPDKSGLPSDRFSAERTGGSVSTLTIQRTQQEDSAVYLCASTPSGSGANVLTFGAGSRLTVL.

The CDR3 spells CASSVILETQYF. The CDR3 bases are TGTGCCAGCAGTGTAATATTGGAGACCCAGTACTTC. This chain joins TRBV2 and TRBJ2-5; D ambiguous. The CDR3 is made up of 12 amino acids. Trimming removed 4 bases from V and 5 bases from J, with 8 bases in between. Per the germline V gene, CDR1 is SNHLY and CDR2 is FYNNEI.

This clone was detected only a few times. This chain uses TRBV18 with TRBJ1-3; D remains unclear. CDR1 is KGHSH and CDR2 is LQKENI in the germline V gene. CDR3 size: 17 residues. V was pared by 1 base and J by 0 bases, with 13 bases between. The CDR3 region has the DNA TGTGCCAGCTCACCACAGTCGGGCTTCAGCTCTGGAAACACCATATATTTT. This codes for CASSPQSGFSSGNTIYF.

J is TRBJ2-6 and V is TRBV5-6; no definite D call. The CDR3 consists of 16 residues. Germline CDR1 SGHDT, CDR2 YYEEEE. Deletions cut 4 bases from V and 0 bases from J, with 11 bases between. CDR3 DNA: TGTGCCAGCAGCCAGGTTGGCGGCTCTGGGGCCAACGTCCTGACTTTC. As protein: CASSQVGGSGANVLTF.

As for this clone: This sample also contains other DNA sequences that code for the same CDR3. The chain recombines TRBV30 with TRBJ2-5; the D is unclear. The CDR3 totals 13 residues. Germline V gene sequence: CDR1 GTSNPN, CDR2 SVGIG (reference sequence). The V end lost 1 base, the J end lost 1 base, and 7 bases lay between the germline ends. The CDR3 here is CAWSGQIQETQYF. The CDR3 DNA reads as TGTGCCTGGAGTGGGCAGATCCAAGAGACCCAGTACTTC.